This section outlines one TCR beta chain sequence together with its context. The data were obtained in a study of long-term antiretroviral therapy in people with HIV. The assay, immunoSEQ v3.0, was run at survey level. Profiled with immunoSEQ multiplex PCR; TCRdb holds only in-frame clones, not every one. The sample includes 20,000 to 25,000 clones, over 80% of them seen just once. Trimming removed 0 bases at V and 2 bases at J, with 13 bases between. Germline V gives CDR1 SGDLS, CDR2 YYNGEE. The CDR3 runs 16 residues. This chain links TRBV9 with TRBJ2-3, with D hard to call. This sample comprised unsorted PBMCs, obtained 1.6 years after starting antiretroviral therapy. This TCR came from a man aged 40-49 years with HIV. The CDR3 loop is CASSVARGSFTDTQYF. The CDR3 coding sequence is TGTGCCAGCAGCGTAGCTAGAGGCTCCTTCACAGATACGCAGTATTTT.